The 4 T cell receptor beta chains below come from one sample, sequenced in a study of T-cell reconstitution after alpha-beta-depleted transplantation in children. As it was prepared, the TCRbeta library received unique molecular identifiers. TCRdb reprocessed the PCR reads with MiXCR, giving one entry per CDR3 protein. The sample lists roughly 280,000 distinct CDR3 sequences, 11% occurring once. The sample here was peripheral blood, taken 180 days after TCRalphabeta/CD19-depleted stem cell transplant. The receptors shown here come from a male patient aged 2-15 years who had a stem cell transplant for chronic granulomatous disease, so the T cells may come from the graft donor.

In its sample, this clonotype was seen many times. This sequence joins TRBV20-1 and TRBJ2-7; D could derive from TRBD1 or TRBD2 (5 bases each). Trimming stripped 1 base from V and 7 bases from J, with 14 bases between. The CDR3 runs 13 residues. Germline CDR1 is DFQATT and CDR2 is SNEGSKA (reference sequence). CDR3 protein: CSARGGKGLEQYF. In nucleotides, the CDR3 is TGCAGTGCTAGAGGGGGGAAGGGGCTAGAGCAGTACTTC.

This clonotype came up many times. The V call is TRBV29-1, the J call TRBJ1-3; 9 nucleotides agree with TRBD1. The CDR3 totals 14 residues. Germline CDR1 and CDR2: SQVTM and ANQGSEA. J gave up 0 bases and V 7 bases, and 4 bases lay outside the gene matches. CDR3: CSAGQGFSGNTIYF. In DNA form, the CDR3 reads TGCAGCGCTGGACAGGGGTTCTCTGGAAACACCATATATTTT.

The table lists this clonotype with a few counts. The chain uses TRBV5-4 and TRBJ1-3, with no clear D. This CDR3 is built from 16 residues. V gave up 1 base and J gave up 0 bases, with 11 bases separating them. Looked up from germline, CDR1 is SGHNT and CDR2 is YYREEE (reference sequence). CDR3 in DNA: TGTGCCAGCAGCTTGAATTTGGCGGGCTCTGGAAACACCATATATTTT. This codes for CASSLNLAGSGNTIYF.

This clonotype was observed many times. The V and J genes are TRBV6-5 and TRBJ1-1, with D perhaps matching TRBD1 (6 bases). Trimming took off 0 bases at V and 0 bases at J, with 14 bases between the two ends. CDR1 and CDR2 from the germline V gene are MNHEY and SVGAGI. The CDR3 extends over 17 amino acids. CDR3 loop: CASSYSAGEYVNTEAFF. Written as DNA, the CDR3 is TGTGCCAGCAGTTACTCGGCAGGGGAGTACGTGAACACTGAAGCTTTCTTT.